The 19 T cell receptor beta chains below all came from one sample that was sequenced in a study of blood T cell repertoires in COVID-19. Measured with immunoSEQ multiplex PCR; TCRdb has only the in-frame clones, and not every one. The sample contains under 300,000 clones, about nine tenths of which appear only once. The source material was peripheral blood. The source is a man in his sixties who had recovered from COVID-19.

This chain connects TRBV7-2 to TRBJ2-5, with TRBD1 as a possible D gene (6 bases). CDR1 is SGHTA and CDR2 is FQGNSA in the germline V gene. The CDR3 runs to 15 residues. V dropped 1 base and J dropped 9 bases, with 18 bases sitting between them. The CDR3 sequence is CASSLGLAGAGAQYF. CDR3 in DNA: TGTGCCAGCAGCTTAGGTCTGGCAGGGGCCGGGGCCCAGTACTTC.

This chain uses TRBV10-2 with TRBJ2-5, with unresolved D. The ends were cut back, 0 bases at V and 6 bases at J, with 14 bases in the middle. The CDR3 totals 15 residues. In germline, CDR1 is WSHSY, CDR2 SAAADI. CDR3: CASSESLGSIQTQYF. CDR3 DNA: TGCGCCAGCAGTGAGTCTCTTGGCAGTATACAGACCCAGTACTTC.

The chain uses TRBV15 and TRBJ1-2; no clear D gene. The CDR3 covers 14 residues. Germline assignment: CDR1 LNHNV and CDR2 YYDKDF (reference sequence). Trimming cost V 1 base and J 5 bases, with 11 bases left between them. The CDR3 protein is CATSRAGSGYGYTF. For the CDR3, the DNA is TGTGCCACCAGCAGAGCTGGCAGCGGGTATGGCTACACCTTC.

The gene calls are TRBV5-1 and TRBJ2-7; possibly TRBD2 for D (5 bases). V was trimmed by 1 base and J by 6 bases, leaving 5 bases between them. The CDR3 extends over 11 amino acids. Germline CDR1 reads SGHRS; CDR2 reads YFSETQ. The chain's CDR3 is CASSLRGEQYF. CDR3 nucleotides: TGCGCCAGCAGCTTGCGGGGCGAGCAGTACTTC.

This chain uses TRBV5-5 with TRBJ2-7, with 10 nucleotides matching TRBD1. Germline CDR1 SGHKS, CDR2 YYEKEE (reference sequence). The J segment lost 2 bases and the V segment lost 3 bases, leaving 2 bases of the junction unmatched. The CDR3 spans 14 residues. The CDR3 spells CASSSGQGTYEQYF. The CDR3 DNA is TGTGCCAGCAGCTCGGGACAGGGGACCTACGAGCAGTACTTC.

A word on this clone: One end of the junction is discordant with germline, which a read error may explain. This chain joins TRBV11-2 and TRBJ2-1; D call uncertain. The CDR3 spans 15 residues. Germline loops: CDR1 SGHAT, CDR2 FQNNGV. The CDR3 spells CASSLEQTFYNEQFF. CDR3 DNA: TGTGCCAGCAGCCTAGAACAGACCTTCTACAATGAGCAGTTCTTC.

In this sample, this clone turned up a few times. The chain uses TRBV5-1 and TRBJ2-2; D gene unclear. The CDR3 loop spans 15 amino acids. The germline V and J ends were trimmed by 0 bases and 0 bases, with 6 bases remaining between them. Germline V gene sequence: CDR1 SGHRS, CDR2 YFSETQ. CDR3 coding DNA: TGCGCCAGCAGCTTGGCAGCGCCGAACACCGGGGAGCTGTTTTTT. It yields the protein CASSLAAPNTGELFF.

This rearrangement joins TRBV5-1 to TRBJ1-5, with a weak D call TRBD1 (5 bases). Germline CDR1 SGHRS, CDR2 YFSETQ. The CDR3 contains 15 residues. V was trimmed by 0 bases and J by 2 bases, leaving 9 bases between them. The CDR3 loop reads CASSLEGSGNQPQHF. In DNA, the CDR3 is TGCGCCAGCAGCTTGGAGGGGTCCGGCAATCAGCCCCAGCATTTT.

V gene TRBV12-3 or TRBV12-4 combines with J gene TRBJ2-5; 7 positions match TRBD1. The CDR3 sequence is 13 residues long. J was trimmed by 2 bases and V by 6 bases; bases with no gene match: 3. The CDR3 DNA is TGTGCCAGCAGGGGACAGTTACAAGAGACCCAGTACTTC. The encoded protein is CASRGQLQETQYF.

The gene calls are TRBV27 and TRBJ2-1; 10 bases fit TRBD1. This CDR3 comprises 16 residues. V lost 4 bases to trimming and J lost 6 bases; unmatched junction nucleotides: 9. Germline CDR1 MNHEY, CDR2 SMNVEV (reference sequence). CDR3 coding DNA: TGTGCCAGCAGTTCCCCCTTAAGGGACAGGGGCAATGAGCAGTTCTTC. It is translated as CASSSPLRDRGNEQFF.

The chain carries TRBV27 and TRBJ1-2, with TRBD1 as a possible D gene (5 bases). This CDR3 region has 13 residues. The V gene lost 5 bases and the J gene lost 4 bases, with 11 bases spanning the gap. Germline lookup yields CDR1 MNHEY and CDR2 SMNVEV (reference sequence). The CDR3 DNA reads TGTGCCAGCAGTCCCCGACAGATCTATGGCTACACCTTC. Amino acids: CASSPRQIYGYTF.

This chain uses TRBV7-8 with TRBJ1-5, with D unclear. The V end was cut by 5 bases, the J end by 1 base, with 15 bases between. Germline lookup yields CDR1 SGHVS and CDR2 FQNEAQ. CDR3 length: 16 residues. DNA of the CDR3: TGTGCCAGCAGCCGCCGGAGCCCCGGGAGCAATCAGCCCCAGCATTTT. Translation gives CASSRRSPGSNQPQHF.

The V call is TRBV5-5, the J call TRBJ2-3; D unclear. CDR3 length: 11 residues. V was pared by 2 bases and J by 5 bases, with 3 bases between. Looked up from germline, CDR1 is SGHKS and CDR2 is YYEKEE (reference sequence). The CDR3 here is CASSFRDTQYF. CDR3 sequence (DNA): TGTGCCAGCAGCTTTCGAGATACGCAGTATTTT.

This sequence joins TRBV5-5 and TRBJ1-2; 9 positions agree with TRBD1. Germline-derived CDR1 and CDR2 are SGHKS and YYEKEE (reference sequence). V was pared by 1 base and J by 6 bases, with 7 bases of the junction left unmatched. CDR3 length: 15 amino acids. CDR3 in DNA: TGTGCCAGCAGCTTGCGGCCCACAGGGGGCGATGGCTACACCTTC. Its translation is CASSLRPTGGDGYTF.

The chain uses TRBV27 and TRBJ2-2; D unclear. Trimming stripped 3 bases from V and 6 bases from J, with 14 bases between. Per the germline V gene, CDR1 is MNHEY and CDR2 is SMNVEV (reference sequence). This CDR3 has 15 amino acids. The CDR3 sequence is CASSFKILAAGELFF. The CDR3 DNA follows: TGTGCCAGCAGTTTTAAAATCCTCGCGGCCGGGGAGCTGTTTTTT.

The rearrangement joins TRBV11-2 to TRBJ2-5; 7 bases line up with TRBD1. The CDR3 is 14 residues long. The germline V gene has CDR1 SGHAT and CDR2 FQNNGV. Trimming removed 8 bases from V and 7 bases from J; junction bases left unmatched: 13. CDR3 region: CASRRPGQIGTQYF. The CDR3 nucleotides read TGTGCCAGCCGCCGTCCGGGACAGATTGGGACCCAGTACTTC.

This clone has a count of ten or more. This chain links TRBV2 with TRBJ2-3; D is perhaps TRBD2 (7 bases). This CDR3 is 15 amino acids long. Between the trimmed V and J ends, which lost 3 bases and 5 bases, there was a span of 15 bases. From germline, CDR1 is SNHLY and CDR2 FYNNEI. In nucleotides, the CDR3 is TGTGCCAGCAGTGAGGACGGGGGGCAAGGAGATACGCAGTATTTT. This sequence encodes CASSEDGGQGDTQYF.

This clone was detected ten times or more. The chain is built from TRBV5-8 and TRBJ1-2; D might be TRBD1 (5 bases). CDR1 SGHTS and CDR2 YDEGEE come from the germline V gene. The CDR3 has 13 amino acids. V was pared by 1 base and J by 5 bases, with 9 bases between. CDR3 nucleotides: TGTGCCAGCAGCTTGAGGGGCCCATATGGCTACACCTTC. Translating gives CASSLRGPYGYTF.

The chain combines TRBV14 with TRBJ1-2; D may be TRBD1 (6 bases). V was cut by 0 bases and J by 7 bases, with 9 bases left in between. The CDR3 totals 13 residues. Germline CDR1 and CDR2: SGHDN and FVKESK. Here the CDR3 DNA reads TGTGCCAGCAGCCAAGAGTGGGGGCTTGGCTACACCTTC. This sequence encodes CASSQEWGLGYTF.